One and the same sample provided the 20 T cell receptor beta chains below, sequenced in a study of T-cell reconstitution after alpha-beta-depleted transplantation in children. Unique molecular identifiers featured in how the TCRbeta library was prepared. TCRdb re-called the PCR reads with MiXCR, one entry per CDR3 protein. Seen here are about 510,000 distinct CDR3 sequences, roughly 11% observed once, and the top ten hold 14%. This material consisted of PBMCs, mostly from graft donor cells, taken 180 days after TCRalphabeta/CD19-depleted stem cell transplant. These receptors were obtained from a female patient under 10 years old who had a stem cell transplant for aplastic anemia, so the T cells may come from the graft donor.

This clonotype was seen many times. The J gene is TRBJ2-2, the V gene TRBV10-3, with 7 bases fitting TRBD1. V gave up 6 bases and J gave up 3 bases; unmatched junction bases: 4. The CDR3 loop spans 14 amino acids. Germline V gene data show CDR1 as ENHRY and CDR2 as SYGVKD. The CDR3 loop is CAIRGGADTGELFF. DNA of the CDR3: TGTGCCATCAGAGGGGGCGCGGACACCGGGGAGCTGTTTTTT.

V usage is TRBV4-2 and J usage is TRBJ2-7; 11 nucleotides match TRBD1. The CDR3 extends over 15 amino acids. V dropped 4 bases and J dropped 3; count of bases not matched to a gene: 5. The germline gives CDR1 LGHNA, CDR2 YNFKEQ. CDR3 sequence (DNA): TGTGCCAGCAGCCGCGGGACAGGGGGAGGCTACGAGCAGTACTTC. Translating gives CASSRGTGGGYEQYF.

This clonotype was detected a few times. This chain uses TRBV7-6 with TRBJ2-2; D remains unclear. The CDR3 is made up of 14 amino acids. Germline V lookup: CDR1 SGHVS, CDR2 FNYEAQ. V was cut by 9 bases and J by 3 bases, with 14 bases left in between. The CDR3 bases are TGTGCCAGTACCGGCTCCCATCACACCGGGGAGCTGTTTTTT. This gives the protein CASTGSHHTGELFF.

The chain recombines TRBV24-1 with TRBJ2-1; no definite D call. Trimming took off 7 bases at V and 2 bases at J, with 17 bases between the two ends. The length of the CDR3 is 16 residues. CDR1 is KGHDR and CDR2 is SFDVKD in the germline V gene. CDR3 in DNA: TGTGCCACCAGCGAGGCGCCTGGTCCGGCCTACAATGAGCAGTTCTTC. It specifies CATSEAPGPAYNEQFF.

The CDR3: CASPPGGDLSSGIRPEQFF. The CDR3 region has the DNA TGTGCCAGCCCCCCTGGAGGGGATTTATCTAGCGGGATCAGGCCTGAGCAGTTCTTC. The chain carries TRBV28 and TRBJ2-1; 9 bases align to TRBD2. J lost 9 bases, V lost 8 bases, and 26 bases had no gene match. The CDR3 loop spans 19 amino acids. The germline gives CDR1 MDHEN, CDR2 SYDVKM. The variable domain in full, with the rest retrieved from reference TRBV28 and TRBJ2-1, is DVKVTQSSRYLVKRTGEKVFLECVQDMDHENMFWYRQDPGLGLRLIYFSYDVKMKEKGDIPEGYSVSREKKERFSLILESASTNQTSMYLCASPPGGDLSSGIRPEQFFGPGTRLTVL.

The chain employs TRBV12-3 or TRBV12-4 and TRBJ1-3; D not certain. With 3 bases removed from V and 0 bases from J, the gap between germline ends came to 18 bases. There are 18 residues in the CDR3. The CDR3 spells CASSFTPGYGTSGNTIYF. In DNA, the CDR3 is TGTGCCAGCAGTTTTACCCCCGGATACGGTACCTCTGGAAACACCATATATTTT.

This clonotype was observed a few times. The V and J genes are TRBV14 and TRBJ1-1, with 8 bases lining up with TRBD1. J was trimmed by 0 bases and V by 7 bases; bases with no gene match: 10. CDR3 size: 16 residues. From germline, CDR1 is SGHDN and CDR2 FVKESK. The CDR3 here is CASTAGQARMNTEAFF. The CDR3 coding sequence is TGTGCCAGCACCGCGGGACAGGCGAGGATGAACACTGAAGCTTTCTTT. Looking up the rest from reference TRBV14 and TRBJ1-1 gives the full variable domain: EAGVTQFPSHSVIEKGQTVTLRCDPISGHDNLYWYRRVMGKEIKFLLHFVKESKQDESGMPNNRFLAERTGGTYSTLKVQPAELEDSGVYFCASTAGQARMNTEAFFGQGTRLTVV.

A few counts support this clonotype. The V call is TRBV20-1, the J call TRBJ1-5, with D perhaps matching TRBD1 (5 bases). The CDR3 sequence is 16 residues long. The germline V and J ends were trimmed by 4 bases and 0 bases, with 16 bases remaining between them. CDR1 and CDR2 from the germline V gene are DFQATT and SNEGSKA (reference sequence). CDR3 in DNA: TGCAGTGCTATCAGAGAAGGGGTGTATAGCAATCAGCCCCAGCATTTT. Its translation is CSAIREGVYSNQPQHF.

The CDR3 sequence is CASSRPGGVNTEAFF. As DNA, the CDR3 is TGTGCCAGCAGCCGACCGGGGGGCGTGAACACTGAAGCTTTCTTT. The chain carries TRBV12-3 or TRBV12-4 and TRBJ1-1, with D perhaps matching TRBD1 (6 bases). V shed 6 bases and J shed 0 bases, with 14 bases lying between them. This CDR3 is built from 15 residues.

This chain joins TRBV6-2 or TRBV6-3 and TRBJ1-4, with unresolved D. The CDR3 totals 16 residues. Per the germline V gene, CDR1 is MNHEY and CDR2 is SVGEGT. Trimming took off 0 bases at V and 7 bases at J, with 15 bases between the two ends. CDR3 sequence reads: CASSYSFGVRGEKLFF. CDR3 DNA sequence: TGTGCCAGCAGTTACTCGTTCGGGGTACGCGGTGAAAAACTGTTTTTT.

This clonotype showed up just a few times. The chain recombines TRBV7-9 with TRBJ1-4; D call uncertain. The CDR3 consists of 15 residues. The V end lost 0 bases, the J end lost 0 bases, and 5 bases lay between the germline ends. Germline CDR1 SEHNR, CDR2 FQNEAQ (reference sequence). CDR3 sequence reads: CASSLALTTNEKLFF. The CDR3 nucleotides read TGTGCCAGCAGCTTAGCGCTGACAACTAATGAAAAACTGTTTTTT.

CDR3 protein: CASSLVSQRNYNEQFF. CDR3 DNA sequence: TGTGCCAGCAGCCTGGTTTCCCAGCGGAACTACAATGAGCAGTTCTTC. V usage is TRBV3-1 and J usage is TRBJ2-1; perhaps TRBD2 as D (5 bases). CDR1 and CDR2 (germline): LGHDT, YNNKEL (reference sequence). This CDR3 contains 16 residues. Trimming took 4 bases from V and 3 from J, leaving 16 bases between them.

The chain employs TRBV7-2 and TRBJ2-1; 9 nucleotides align to TRBD2. From germline, CDR1 is SGHTA and CDR2 FQGNSA. V dropped 0 bases and J dropped 7; count of bases not matched to a gene: 10. The CDR3 is made up of 17 amino acids. The CDR3 loop is CASSLAAGASGRNEQFF. DNA for the CDR3: TGTGCCAGCAGCTTAGCGGCAGGGGCAAGCGGGAGGAATGAGCAGTTCTTC.

This clonotype was seen more than once but under ten times. The chain is built from TRBV7-9 and TRBJ2-3, with 7 bases aligning to TRBD1. Germline CDR1 SEHNR, CDR2 FQNEAQ (reference sequence). The CDR3 spans 16 residues. V trimming: 5 bases; J trimming: 1 base; junction bases outside the gene matches: 9. The CDR3 DNA is TGTGCCAGCAGCATGCAAGGGGGCCCTCGCACAGATACGCAGTATTTT. This codes for CASSMQGGPRTDTQYF.

This clonotype was counted between two and nine times. This chain connects TRBV7-3 to TRBJ2-5; 8 bases fit TRBD1. Germline V gene lookup returns CDR1 SGHTA and CDR2 FQGTGA. Trimming took 1 base from V and 5 from J; bases not matched to a gene: 12. This CDR3 is 17 amino acids long. CDR3 DNA: TGTGCCAGCAGCTTAAAAGGGGACAGGCTAAGAAGGGAGACCCAGTACTTC. It specifies CASSLKGDRLRRETQYF. Using reference TRBV7-3 and TRBJ2-5 for the parts outside the CDR3, the full variable domain is GAGVSQTPSNKVTEKGKYVELRCDPISGHTALYWYRQSLGQGPEFLIYFQGTGAADDSGLPNDRFFAVRPEGSVSTLKIQRTERGDSAVYLCASSLKGDRLRRETQYFGPGTRLLVL.

This clonotype showed up many times. V and J are TRBV28 and TRBJ2-7; 8 bases agree with TRBD1. CDR3 length: 15 amino acids. Per germline, CDR1 MDHEN and CDR2 SYDVKM. The junction had 12 bases not matched to a gene; V was cut back by 5 bases and J by 6 bases. CDR3 DNA: TGTGCCAGCAGTCAGACCGGGACAGGTTATAGCGAGCAGTACGTC. This gives the protein CASSQTGTGYSEQYV.

This clonotype was counted between two and nine times. The chain is built from TRBV12-3 or TRBV12-4 and TRBJ2-7; the match to TRBD2 covers 13 bases. The CDR3 sequence is 17 residues long. V shed 5 bases, J shed 0 bases, and the junction held 7 bases outside the gene matches. Written as DNA, the CDR3 is TGTGCCAGCAGTCTCGGGACTAGCGGGGCGAGCTCCTACGAGCAGTACTTC. Protein product: CASSLGTSGASSYEQYF.

J is TRBJ2-1 and V is TRBV15; D possibly corresponds to TRBD2 (6 bases). Germline V gene lookup returns CDR1 LNHNV and CDR2 YYDKDF (reference sequence). V gave up 1 base and J gave up 5 bases, with 15 bases separating them. The CDR3 is 16 residues long. The CDR3 nucleotides are TGTGCCACCAGCAGAGTGGCGGGAAAGGTAGACAATGAGCAGTTCTTC. Protein: CATSRVAGKVDNEQFF.

CDR3 sequence: CASRLAGVNTGELFF. As DNA, the CDR3 is TGTGCCAGCAGACTAGCGGGGGTGAACACCGGGGAGCTGTTTTTT. The J gene is TRBJ2-2, the V gene TRBV28; TRBD2 aligns across 11 bases. The CDR3 loop spans 15 amino acids. The junction had 1 base not matched to a gene; V was cut back by 6 bases and J by 1 base. Germline V lookup: CDR1 MDHEN, CDR2 SYDVKM.

This chain joins TRBV2 and TRBJ1-1, with D unclear. The CDR3 extends over 17 amino acids. The germline gives CDR1 SNHLY, CDR2 FYNNEI. V was shortened by 6 bases and J by 2 bases, with 22 bases between the two germline ends. CDR3 amino acids: CASRQRSNGPLNTEAFF. CDR3 nucleotides: TGTGCCAGCAGGCAAAGGTCCAACGGACCGCTAAACACTGAAGCTTTCTTT.